The present TCR beta chain was sequenced within a study of blood T cells in healthy people across ages. Looked up from germline, CDR1 is SQVTM and CDR2 is ANQGSEA. The CDR3 covers 12 residues. Trimming stripped 6 bases from V and 0 bases from J, with 8 bases between. Primed by a sample-barcoded 5' primer and a J-beta primer mix, a second PCR proceeded for roughly 6 to 12 cycles. From the 5' RACE reads, TCRdb called clonotypes with MiXCR, one entry per CDR3 protein. The data show more than 800,000 distinct CDR3 sequences, 29% seen once. This clonotype was counted at least ten times. J is TRBJ1-2 and V is TRBV29-1; no reliable D call. Sequencing input: blood. The TCR originated in a woman older than 75 in good health. The CDR3 loop is CSVWWTNYGYTF. The CDR3 region has the DNA TGCAGCGTATGGTGGACTAACTATGGCTACACCTTC.